The entry below gives a single T cell receptor beta chain sequence along with its context. Its matching antigen is unknown. Method: immunoSEQ multiplex PCR; TCRdb's copy keeps in-frame clones and lacks some. Of more than 20,000 clones listed, roughly 92% are singletons. The data originate from a study of graft-versus-host responses after intestinal transplantation. Across the study: Transplantation in recipients was multivisceral, liver-intestinal, or isolated intestinal. Induction with anti-thymocyte globulin, then tacrolimus and steroids for around three years, was given to all recipients. Study results and limitations: Patients who carried graft-donor T cell macrochimerism also had high graft-versus-host to host-versus-graft clonal ratios in their allografts. Early declines in HvG clones that occurred post-transplant were associated with peak circulating GvH clone levels.

The ends were cut back, 0 bases at V and 2 bases at J, with 11 bases in the middle. Germline V gene sequence: CDR1 SEHNR, CDR2 FQNEAQ (reference sequence). This CDR3 region has 15 residues. The chain uses TRBV7-9 and TRBJ2-7; D is unresolved. The source was PBMCs, collected about 37 weeks after intestinal transplant. The sequence came from a human patient who received an intestinal transplant, so some T cells may come from the graft donor. The DNA for the CDR3 is TGTGCCAGCAGCTTAGCCCAGGTCCCACCCTACGAGCAGTACTTC. It encodes CASSLAQVPPYEQYF.